The present T cell receptor beta chain was sequenced within a study of blood T cell repertoires in COVID-19. On the study more broadly: Collection of acute and convalescent COVID-19 samples took place in the United States, Italy and Spain. The analysed material was cDNA or gDNA that came from T cells, B-cell-depleted T cells, or PBMCs.

Germline loops: CDR1 SQVTM, CDR2 ANQGSEA. The ends lost 1 base at V and 4 bases at J; junction bases unmatched: 3. This CDR3 comprises 13 residues. As processed by the authors: Reference gene primer amplification in the assay estimated nucleated cell counts. Using immunoSEQ multiplex PCR, the repertoire was profiled, and TCRdb retains in-frame clones only, with some absent. V, J and clone size are taken as reported in that table, and D and trimming were inferred from the DNA itself. The sample gives roughly 430,000 clones, approximately 86% of which show up once; approximately 2.1% is in the top ten. Living in 24 US areas, the participants were between 18 and 89 years of age.

The V gene is TRBV29-1, the J gene TRBJ1-1; 7 bases map to TRBD1. The receptor comes from a woman between 35 and 50 years old with acute COVID-19. The sample consisted of PBMCs or T cells enriched from blood (not recorded which). CDR3 sequence: CSVEGRGTTEAFF. Here the CDR3 DNA reads TGCAGCGTTGAAGGCAGGGGGACCACTGAAGCTTTCTTT.